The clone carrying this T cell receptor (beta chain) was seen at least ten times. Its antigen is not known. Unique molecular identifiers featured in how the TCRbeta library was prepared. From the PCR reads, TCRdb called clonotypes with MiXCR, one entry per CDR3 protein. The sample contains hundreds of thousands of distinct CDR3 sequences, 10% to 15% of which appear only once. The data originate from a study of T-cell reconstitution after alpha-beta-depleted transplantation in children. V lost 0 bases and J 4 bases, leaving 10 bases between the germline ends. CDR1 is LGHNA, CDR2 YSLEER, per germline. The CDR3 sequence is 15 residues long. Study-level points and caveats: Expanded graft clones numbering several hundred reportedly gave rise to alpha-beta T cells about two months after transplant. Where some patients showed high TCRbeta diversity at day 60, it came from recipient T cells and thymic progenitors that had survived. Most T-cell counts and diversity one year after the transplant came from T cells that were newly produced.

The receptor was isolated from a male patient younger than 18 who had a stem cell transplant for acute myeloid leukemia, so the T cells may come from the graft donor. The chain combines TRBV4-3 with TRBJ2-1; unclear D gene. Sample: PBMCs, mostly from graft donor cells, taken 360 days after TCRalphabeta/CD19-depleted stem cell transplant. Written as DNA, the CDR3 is TGCGCCAGCAGCCAAGATCTCCCTGCTTACAATGAGCAGTTCTTC. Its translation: CASSQDLPAYNEQFF.